The subject of this entry is one T cell receptor beta chain. This CDR3 has 15 residues. With 9 bases removed from V and 10 bases from J, the gap between germline ends came to 25 bases. Germline values: CDR1 MNHEY, CDR2 SMNVEV (reference sequence). The data belong to a study of CD8 T cells in Susac syndrome. RNA was extracted with the RNeasy kit, and a quantity of roughly 0.5 to 1 ug was reverse transcribed using random hexamers. A multiplex approach, immunoSEQ multiplex PCR, amplified TCR beta CDR3 across 54 Vbeta and 13 Jbeta. In TCRdb, the immunoSEQ multiplex PCR reads were re-called with MiXCR into one record per CDR3 protein. The sample carries fewer than 350,000 distinct CDR3 sequences, approximately 85% recorded once.

The clonotype originates from a human donor with multiple sclerosis. The chain has TRBV27 and TRBJ2-1; D is perhaps TRBD1 or TRBD2 (5 bases each). The specimen sequenced was CD8+ T cells from PBMCs. The CDR3: CASTLRDGLKGEQFF. The CDR3 nucleotides are TGTGCCAGTACCCTCCGGGACGGCCTAAAGGGAGAGCAGTTCTTC.